One sample yielded the 25 T cell receptor beta chains listed below, sequenced in a study of control samples from healthy donors and cancer patients. Assay used: immunoSEQ multiplex PCR; TCRdb lists only in-frame clones, some missing. Of some 66,000 clones in the sample, approximately 85% were seen once. The sequencing sample was made of blood. The origin of the receptors is a man aged 35-49 years in good health.

CDR3 protein: CASSHPTAPNEKLFF. In DNA, the CDR3 is TGTGCCAGCAGCCACCCGACAGCACCTAATGAAAAACTGTTTTTT. J is TRBJ1-4 and V is TRBV3-1 (or the pseudogene TRBV3-2); tentatively, D is TRBD1 (5 bases). Germline CDR1 reads LGHDT; CDR2 reads YNNKEL (reference sequence). The CDR3 runs 15 residues. V was shortened by 3 bases and J by 3 bases, with 11 bases between the two germline ends.

The rearrangement links TRBV5-1 to TRBJ2-7; 9 bases map to TRBD1. Germline CDR1 and CDR2: SGHRS and YFSETQ. CDR3 length: 17 residues. V shed 0 bases, J shed 5 bases, and the junction held 12 bases outside the gene matches. In DNA, the CDR3 is TGCGCCAGCAGCTTGGGGGGCCCGACAGGGGGTCGGAACGAGCAGTACTTC. Amino acids: CASSLGGPTGGRNEQYF.

A few counts support this clone. The V and J genes are TRBV28 and TRBJ2-7, with D perhaps matching TRBD2 (6 bases). This CDR3 contains 14 residues. Per germline, CDR1 MDHEN and CDR2 SYDVKM. V lost 6 bases and J lost 3, with 15 bases in between. CDR3 loop: CASSWAGPRYEQYF. The CDR3 nucleotides are TGTGCCAGCAGCTGGGCGGGGCCCCGCTACGAGCAGTACTTC.

The chain has TRBV7-3 and TRBJ2-2; no firm D call. Germline CDR1 is SGHTA and CDR2 is FQGTGA. V was pared by 5 bases and J by 2 bases, with 9 bases between. The CDR3 has 14 amino acids. This CDR3 is CASSRSPNTGELFF. The DNA for the CDR3 is TGTGCCAGCAGCCGTTCCCCTAACACCGGGGAGCTGTTTTTT.

The chain carries TRBV7-9 and TRBJ2-3, with 7 nucleotides matching TRBD1. The V segment lost 2 bases and the J segment 5 bases; nucleotides outside the gene matches: 7. The CDR3 loop spans 15 amino acids. From germline, CDR1 is SEHNR and CDR2 FQNEAQ (reference sequence). CDR3 sequence (DNA): TGTGCCAGCAGCTTATCGACAGGGCGTAGAGATACGCAGTATTTT. Residues: CASSLSTGRRDTQYF.

The chain couples TRBV25-1 to TRBJ2-1, with 12 positions matching TRBD1. The CDR3 runs 17 residues. V trimming: 6 bases; J trimming: 4 bases; junction bases outside the gene matches: 10. The germline V gene has CDR1 MGHDK and CDR2 SYGVNS. The CDR3 coding sequence is TGTGCCAGCAGATCACCGGGACAGGGGGCGAAGTACAATGAGCAGTTCTTC. This translates into CASRSPGQGAKYNEQFF.

The chain has TRBV7-3 and TRBJ2-5, with 11 bases fitting TRBD1. The V gene end was trimmed by 5 bases and the J gene end by 4 bases; junction bases not matched to a gene: 6. This CDR3 comprises 15 residues. CDR1 and CDR2 from the germline V gene are SGHTA and FQGTGA. CDR3: CASSRTGGEGETQYF. Written as DNA, the CDR3 is TGTGCCAGCAGCCGGACAGGGGGCGAGGGAGAGACCCAGTACTTC.

In its sample, this clone was seen once. This chain connects TRBV11-2 to TRBJ2-5; 9 nucleotides align to TRBD2. This CDR3 has 14 amino acids. Germline CDR1 and CDR2: SGHAT and FQNNGV. Germline trimming cut 5 bases from V and 4 bases from J; bases unmatched to any gene: 5. For the CDR3, the DNA is TGTGCCAGCAGCAGGAGCGGGAGGACAGAGACCCAGTACTTC. Translated: CASSRSGRTETQYF.

The chain recombines TRBV29-1 with TRBJ2-1; TRBD2 agrees at 7 bases. The length of the CDR3 is 15 residues. The junction had 6 bases not matched to a gene; V was cut back by 2 bases and J by 2 bases. Germline V gives CDR1 SQVTM, CDR2 ANQGSEA. The CDR3 DNA reads TGCAGCGTTGAATCTAGCGGAGGCCCCTACAATGAGCAGTTCTTC. Protein sequence: CSVESSGGPYNEQFF.

This clone was detected once. The rearrangement uses TRBV9 and TRBJ2-1; D is tentatively TRBD1 or TRBD2 (6 bases each). The CDR3 is 16 amino acids. Per germline, CDR1 SGDLS and CDR2 YYNGEE. Trimming cost V 0 bases and J 7 bases, with 17 bases left between them. The CDR3 region is CASSVASGASRNEQFF. The CDR3 coding sequence is TGTGCCAGCAGCGTAGCGTCGGGGGCCTCCAGGAATGAGCAGTTCTTC.

The V and J genes are TRBV29-1 and TRBJ2-1, with 11 bases aligning to TRBD2. The germline V gene encodes CDR1 SQVTM and CDR2 ANQGSEA. The CDR3 totals 15 residues. The J segment lost 2 bases and the V segment lost 7 bases, leaving 7 bases of the junction unmatched. The CDR3 DNA reads as TGCAGCGCTTCCGGGACTAGCGGAGCCTACAATGAGCAGTTCTTC. It encodes CSASGTSGAYNEQFF.

The gene calls are TRBV19 and TRBJ2-3; 12 bases are a match to TRBD1. This CDR3 is 17 amino acids long. The germline V gene encodes CDR1 LNHDA and CDR2 SQIVND (reference sequence). Trimming removed 3 bases from V and 5 bases from J; junction bases left unmatched: 9. The DNA for the CDR3 is TGTGCCAGTAGTATGTACCGGGACAGGGGGCTAAAAGATACGCAGTATTTT. It translates to CASSMYRDRGLKDTQYF. Based on the CDR3 plus reference TRBV19 and TRBJ2-3, the full variable domain is DGGITQSPKYLFRKEGQNVTLSCEQNLNHDAMYWYRQDPGQGLRLIYYSQIVNDFQKGDIAEGYSVSREKKESFPLTVTSAQKNPTAFYLCASSMYRDRGLKDTQYFGPGTRLTVL.

The chain employs TRBV9 and TRBJ1-4; D not resolved. The V end was cut by 0 bases, the J end by 0 bases, with 6 bases between. This CDR3 is 15 amino acids long. Per germline, CDR1 SGDLS and CDR2 YYNGEE. CDR3 bases: TGTGCCAGCAGCGTAGGGGCACCAACTAATGAAAAACTGTTTTTT. Translation: CASSVGAPTNEKLFF.

This chain links TRBV9 with TRBJ1-2; D is possibly TRBD1 (6 bases). CDR3 length: 12 residues. The V gene lost 5 bases and the J gene lost 8 bases, with 13 bases spanning the gap. The germline V gene has CDR1 SGDLS and CDR2 YYNGEE. CDR3 bases: TGTGCCAGCAGGGAGGGGGTCTACGGCTACACCTTC. This encodes CASREGVYGYTF.

The CDR3 reads CASSLGGAITDTQYF. The CDR3 DNA reads TGTGCCAGCAGTCTGGGGGGGGCGATCACAGATACGCAGTATTTT. The chain employs TRBV27 and TRBJ2-3, with a weak D call TRBD2 (7 bases). The CDR3 spans 15 residues. Trimming left V 5 bases short and J 2 bases short, with 14 bases between. CDR1 MNHEY and CDR2 SMNVEV come from the germline V gene (reference sequence).

J is TRBJ1-2 and V is TRBV2; D is unresolved. The CDR3 spans 15 residues. V gave up 1 base and J gave up 0 bases, with 9 bases separating them. Germline CDR1 is SNHLY and CDR2 is FYNNEI. The CDR3 region has the DNA TGTGCCAGCAGTGAAGTAAGGTCCTCTAACTATGGCTACACCTTC. The encoded protein is CASSEVRSSNYGYTF.

CDR3 in amino acids: CASSSQTLVNTEAFF. DNA of the CDR3: TGTGCCAGTAGTTCTCAGACACTAGTGAACACTGAAGCTTTCTTT. This chain joins TRBV19 and TRBJ1-1; D call uncertain. Trimming took off 5 bases at V and 0 bases at J, with 13 bases between the two ends. The CDR3 runs 15 residues. CDR1 and CDR2 from the germline V gene are LNHDA and SQIVND (reference sequence).

The V gene is TRBV24-1, the J gene TRBJ1-2; D is unclear. Germline V CDR1 and CDR2: KGHDR, SFDVKD. V was shortened by 3 bases and J by 2 bases, with 21 bases between the two germline ends. CDR3 size: 18 residues. The CDR3 bases are TGTGCCACCAGTGATACACCGGAGGGCGGAGGACTCAACTATGGCTACACCTTC. Protein product: CATSDTPEGGGLNYGYTF.

This clone showed up just a few times. The CDR3 sequence: CASRERGSETQYF. Here the CDR3 DNA reads TGTGCCAGTAGGGAGCGGGGGTCTGAGACCCAGTACTTC. V and J are TRBV19 and TRBJ2-5, with TRBD2 matching 8 bases. Losses at the gene ends were 6 bases for V and 5 bases for J; bases not matched to a gene: 5. Germline CDR1 and CDR2: LNHDA and SQIVND (reference sequence). The CDR3 sequence is 13 residues long.

With respect to this clone: Germline is not matched at one junction end, which may reflect a read error. The sample carries other DNA sequences with the same CDR3. This chain joins TRBV7-3 and TRBJ2-1, with 11 bases fitting TRBD2. The CDR3 contains 16 residues. The germline gives CDR1 SGHTA, CDR2 FQGTGA. The CDR3 region has the DNA TGCGCCAGCAGCCCAACTAGCGGGAGCTCCTACAATGAGCAGTTCTTC. As protein: CASSPTSGSSYNEQFF.

The chain carries TRBV11-1 and TRBJ2-1; TRBD2 matches at 7 bases. J was trimmed by 13 bases and V by 4 bases; bases with no gene match: 7. This CDR3 has 12 residues. The germline V gene has CDR1 SGHAT and CDR2 FQDESV (reference sequence). CDR3 sequence reads: CASSWGGEQQFF. In DNA, the CDR3 is TGTGCCAGCAGCTGGGGGGGGGAACAACAGTTCTTC.

The V and J genes are TRBV6-5 and TRBJ1-6; 7 bases line up with TRBD1. CDR1 and CDR2 from the germline V gene are MNHEY and SVGAGI. V was pared by 8 bases and J by 3 bases, with 1 base of the junction left unmatched. This CDR3 is 13 amino acids long. The CDR3 protein is CASGDSYNSPLHF. In nucleotides, the CDR3 is TGTGCCAGCGGGGACAGCTATAATTCACCCCTCCACTTT.

The J gene is TRBJ2-3, the V gene TRBV27, with D unresolved. The CDR3 has 15 residues. CDR1 is MNHEY, CDR2 SMNVEV, per germline (reference sequence). The V end was cut by 1 base, the J end by 0 bases, with 8 bases between. The CDR3 DNA is TGTGCCAGCAGTTTATATCTGGCTAGCACAGATACGCAGTATTTT. It encodes CASSLYLASTDTQYF.

The DNA for the CDR3 is TGTGCCAGCAGCCCACCCACTAGCGGAAACACCGGGGAGCTGTTTTTT. It is translated as CASSPPTSGNTGELFF. The chain employs TRBV4-2 and TRBJ2-2; 8 nucleotides agree with TRBD2. Germline-derived CDR1 and CDR2 are LGHNA and YNFKEQ. The CDR3 loop spans 16 amino acids. Trimming removed 4 bases from V and 2 bases from J; junction bases left unmatched: 6.

V gene TRBV10-3 combines with J gene TRBJ1-1; a weak D match, TRBD1 (6 bases). There are 15 residues in the CDR3. Germline CDR1 reads ENHRY; CDR2 reads SYGVKD. V was pared by 6 bases and J by 1 base, with 15 bases between. The CDR3 region has the DNA TGTGCCATCAGCCCCACACAGGGTAGGAACACTGAAGCTTTCTTT. This gives the protein CAISPTQGRNTEAFF.